These T cell receptor beta chains were read from a single sample in a study of cytomegalovirus exposure and HLA in healthy donors. TCRdb's table, derived via immunoSEQ multiplex PCR, lists solely in-frame clones and lacks some. The specimen's table records more than 70,000 clones. Sequences were obtained from PBMCs. All receptors come from an older woman in good health and CMV-seronegative. The CDR3 runs from the conserved cysteine through the conserved F or W. The D gene is left open where the match is weak.

J gene | V gene | D gene | CDR3 DNA | CDR3 protein
TRBJ2-7 | TRBV7-9 | - | TGTGCCAGCAGCTTAGAGGTCGGGGGAGGAACCTACGAGCAGTACTTC | CASSLEVGGGTYEQYF
TRBJ2-7 | TRBV11-1 | - | TGTGCCAGCAGTTTCGGTCGCGGGCTGGGCTACGAGCAGTACTTC | CASSFGRGLGYEQYF
TRBJ1-2 | TRBV12-1 | - | TGTGCCAGCGGGACCTTTACAGGGGGGGCCTATGGCTACACCTTC | CASGTFTGGAYGYTF
TRBJ1-4 | TRBV7-9 | - | TGTGCCAGCAGCTTACTCAGGAATGAAAAACTGTTTTTT | CASSLLRNEKLFF
TRBJ2-1 | TRBV6-6 | TRBD2 | TGTGCCAGCGGACTAGCGGGAGGCCAGAATGAGCAGTTCTTC | CASGLAGGQNEQFF
TRBJ1-6 | TRBV5-1 | TRBD1 | TGCGCCAGCAGCCTTGGATCGGACAGGGGAAATTCACCCCTCCACTTT | CASSLGSDRGNSPLHF
TRBJ2-4 | TRBV27 | TRBD1 | TGTGCCAGCAGTTCGGTGGACAGGGGAAACATTCAGTACTTC | CASSSVDRGNIQYF
TRBJ2-7 | TRBV4-2 | TRBD2 | TGTGCCAGCAGCCAAGGACTAGCGGGAGGAAACTACGAGCAGTACTTC | CASSQGLAGGNYEQYF
TRBJ2-7 | TRBV19 | TRBD2 | TGTGCCAGTAGTATAGGCGGGAGGGCGGGGGAGCAGTACTTC | CASSIGGRAGEQYF
TRBJ2-1 | TRBV19 | TRBD2 | TGTGCCAGTACAGCGGGGGGGGATGAGCAGTTCTTC | CASTAGGDEQFF
TRBJ2-5 | TRBV28 | TRBD2 | TGTGCCAGCAGTTTTTCGGGACTAACTAAAGAGACCCAGTACTTC | CASSFSGLTKETQYF
TRBJ2-1 | TRBV6-1 | TRBD1 | TGTGCCAGCAGTGAAGGGACAGGGCGGTACAATGAGCAGTTCTTC | CASSEGTGRYNEQFF
TRBJ2-5 | TRBV19 | TRBD2 | TGTGCCAGTAGTCCTCCGCCCGGGGGGGCCCAGTACTTC | CASSPPPGGAQYF
TRBJ2-3 | TRBV4-3 | TRBD1 | TGCGCCAGCAGCCAAGATTCCCGACAGGGGGATACGCAGTATTTT | CASSQDSRQGDTQYF
TRBJ1-4 | TRBV9 | - | TGTGCCAGCAGCGCGGGGTACTCTAATGAAAAACTGTTTTTT | CASSAGYSNEKLFF
TRBJ1-1 | TRBV6-1 | TRBD1 | TGTGCCAGCAGTCCGGGACAGGGGACTGAAGCTTTCTTT | CASSPGQGTEAFF
TRBJ2-7 | TRBV7-8 | TRBD2 | TGTGCCAGCAGCTTAGAGCAGCGGGAGGGCTCCTACGAGCAGTACTTC | CASSLEQREGSYEQYF
TRBJ1-2 | TRBV23-1 | TRBD1 | TGCGCCAGCAGCGGACAATCCAAGGGGACAGGGGGGGTTAACTATGGCTACACCTTC | CASSGQSKGTGGVNYGYTF
TRBJ1-2 | TRBV25-1 | TRBD1 | TGTGCCAGCTCACCGGGACAGGGGGCGAGAAATTATGGCTACACCTTC | CASSPGQGARNYGYTF
TRBJ2-7 | TRBV19 | TRBD1 | TGTGCCAGTAACCAGGGACAGGGACTCTCCTACGAGCAGTACTTC | CASNQGQGLSYEQYF
TRBJ2-7 | TRBV10-3 | TRBD2 | TGTGCCATTTCCGGGACTAGCTCTTACGAGCAGTACTTC | CAISGTSSYEQYF
TRBJ1-5 | TRBV2 | - | TGTGCCAGCAGAGGGGAAATTAGCAATCAGCCCCAGCATTTT | CASRGEISNQPQHF
TRBJ1-2 | TRBV6-5 | TRBD1 | TGTGCCAGCAGTCCACAGGGGCCCGGGTATGGCTACACCTTC | CASSPQGPGYGYTF
TRBJ2-7 | TRBV7-9 | - | TGTGCCAGCAGCAAACTAGCCCTCTCCTACGAGCAGTACTTC | CASSKLALSYEQYF
TRBJ2-1 | TRBV7-2 | TRBD2 | TGTGCCAGCAGCTTAGAGGGCCAATATCTAGCGGGAGGGTACAATGAGCAGTTCTTC | CASSLEGQYLAGGYNEQFF
TRBJ2-3 | TRBV18 | TRBD2 | TGTGCCAGCTCACCAGGACTAGCGGGAGGGCCGGATACGCAGTATTTT | CASSPGLAGGPDTQYF
TRBJ2-3 | TRBV6-5 | - | TGTGCCAGCAGCTGGCGGGTTACAGATACGCAGTATTTT | CASSWRVTDTQYF
TRBJ1-1 | TRBV5-1 | TRBD1 | TGCGCCTGCAGGGGGGGGTATAACACTGAAGCTTTCTTT | CACRGGYNTEAFF
TRBJ2-2 | TRBV5-1 | - | TGCGCCAGCAGCCCGACGGAGAGCGGGGAGCTGTTTTTT | CASSPTESGELFF
TRBJ2-7 | TRBV9 | - | TGTGCCAGCAGCCTTTCGTCTGGACTTGGGGAGCAGTACTTC | CASSLSSGLGEQYF
TRBJ2-5 | TRBV2 | - | TGTGCCAGCAGTGGGACAGATCAAGAGACCCAGTACTTC | CASSGTDQETQYF
TRBJ2-3 | TRBV7-9 | TRBD2 | TGTGCCAGCAGCTCGGGACTAGCGGGAGGTATAAGGACAGATACGCAGTATTTT | CASSSGLAGGIRTDTQYF
TRBJ2-7 | TRBV5-8 | - | TGTGCCAGTACAATGTCCCACGAGCAGTACTTC | CASTMSHEQYF
TRBJ2-1 | TRBV11-3 | - | TGTGCCAGCAGCTTAGGAACCGGGACTGGCTCCTACAATGAACAGTTCTTC | CASSLGTGTGSYNEQFF
TRBJ1-5 | TRBV7-8 | TRBD1 | TGTGCCAGCAGCTTATATACAGGGGGGCAGCCCCAGCATTTT | CASSLYTGGQPQHF
TRBJ2-1 | TRBV9 | TRBD2 | TGTGCCAGCAGCGTATCAAGCGGGAGGTGGAATGAGCAGTTCTTC | CASSVSSGRWNEQFF
TRBJ1-4 | TRBV2 | TRBD1 | TGTGCCAGCAGCCCCGAGAGGGGGCGGGGTGAAAAACTGTTTTTT | CASSPERGRGEKLFF
TRBJ2-7 | TRBV28 | - | TGTGCCAGCAGAGATCAAACTACCTACGAGCAGTACTTC | CASRDQTTYEQYF
TRBJ2-7 | TRBV7-2 | TRBD1 | TGTGCCAGCAGCTTAGCGGGCACCCCGGGACAGGGTTACGAGCAGTACTTC | CASSLAGTPGQGYEQYF
TRBJ2-7 | TRBV5-6 | - | TGTGCCAGCAGCGCTGGCCCGGGGGTATCCTACGAGCAGTACTTC | CASSAGPGVSYEQYF
TRBJ2-2 | TRBV7-6 | TRBD2 | TGTGCCAGCAGCTATTCGGCTAGCGGGAATAAGGGGGAGCTGTTTTTT | CASSYSASGNKGELFF
TRBJ2-5 | TRBV6-1 | TRBD2 | TGTGCCAGCAGTGAGGGCGGGAGTGGGAAAGAGACCCAGTACTTC | CASSEGGSGKETQYF
TRBJ2-1 | TRBV14 | TRBD2 | TGTGCCAGCAGCCAAGATGTGGGGGCCAGGGTGCTAGCGGGAGTGGGTTACAATGAGCAGTTCTTC | CASSQDVGARVLAGVGYNEQFF
TRBJ2-7 | TRBV5-6 | TRBD1 | TGTGCCAGCAGCATGGACAGGGACGGGGAGCAGTACTTC | CASSMDRDGEQYF
TRBJ2-7 | TRBV6-5 | TRBD1 | TGTGCCAGCAGCCTACCTTCGACAGGGAACTACGAGCAGTACTTC | CASSLPSTGNYEQYF
TRBJ2-7 | TRBV2 | TRBD2 | TGTGCCAGCAGTTCGGGACTAGCGGGAGGCTACGAGCAGTACTTC | CASSSGLAGGYEQYF
TRBJ2-2 | TRBV4-2 | TRBD1 | TGTGCCAGCAGCGTGTACAGGGGCGCTTCCGGGGAGCTGTTTTTT | CASSVYRGASGELFF
TRBJ2-5 | TRBV28 | TRBD2 | TGTGCCAGCAGTTCCCCGGGACTAGCGGGCCTCCAAGAGACCCAGTACTTC | CASSSPGLAGLQETQYF
TRBJ2-2 | TRBV5-4 | TRBD2 | TGTGCCAGCAGCCCGAGCGGCGGGAGGGCCGTCACCGGGGAGCTGTTTTTT | CASSPSGGRAVTGELFF
TRBJ1-5 | TRBV10-2 | TRBD1 | TGCGCCAGCACTACGACAGGGGGTCAGCCCCAGCATTTT | CASTTTGGQPQHF
TRBJ2-1 | TRBV5-1 | TRBD2 | TGCGCCAGCAGCTTGAACGGTGGACTAGCGGGAAACAATGAGCAGTTCTTC | CASSLNGGLAGNNEQFF
TRBJ1-6 | TRBV7-3 | TRBD1 | TGTGCCAGCAGCCGCATTGTTAACAGGGGGGCGGTTGGTTCACCCCTCCACTTT | CASSRIVNRGAVGSPLHF
TRBJ1-1 | TRBV7-3 | - | TGTGCCAGCAGCCAAAGCCGCGGTGATGAAGCTTTCTTT | CASSQSRGDEAFF
TRBJ2-6 | TRBV10-1 | TRBD2 | TGCGCCAGGGAGGCTACCACAGGACTAGCTTGCCAACCCGGGGCCAACGTCCTGACTTTC | CAREATTGLACQPGANVLTF
TRBJ1-5 | TRBV28 | - | TGTGCCAGCAGTTTATGGTTAGGAGACTATAGCAATCAGCCCCAGCATTTT | CASSLWLGDYSNQPQHF
TRBJ2-1 | TRBV29-1 | - | TGCAGCGTTGCCCTGCGCAATGAGCAGTTCTTC | CSVALRNEQFF
TRBJ2-7 | TRBV5-1 | TRBD1 | TGCGCCAGCAGCTTGGGACAGGGGAGGTCCTACGAGCAGTACTTC | CASSLGQGRSYEQYF